This record covers a single T cell receptor (beta chain). Antigen: not known. This entry comes from a study of T cells in Graves' hyperthyroidism and ophthalmopathy. General study findings and limits: Most thyroid clonotypes with frequency above 0.001 were detected in blood. Using 13 V-J features, a model discriminated ophthalmopathy from stable hyperthyroidism.

Diagnosing involved the use of clinical symptoms, serum thyroxine and TRAb, thyroid ultrasound and orbital computed tomography. Fresh peripheral blood, roughly 10 ml, was the source of the PBMCs. The CDR3 regions of TCR beta were amplified from RNA transcripts. When the TCR CDR3 underwent first-round RT-PCR, the HTBI primer set was used. TCRdb independently ran MiXCR on the multiplex PCR reads; one entry per CDR3 protein. The sample has roughly 710,000 distinct CDR3 sequences, 30% to 40% seen once; the top ten hold around 32%. With 5 bases removed from V and 5 bases from J, the gap between germline ends came to 13 bases. CDR1 and CDR2 from the germline V gene are DFQATT and SNEGSKA (reference sequence). This CDR3 is 12 amino acids long.

The clonotype was recovered from a woman in her thirties or forties with Graves' hyperthyroidism. Sequences were obtained from blood. The rearrangement uses TRBV20-1 and TRBJ2-7, with D possibly TRBD1 on 6 matching bases. The CDR3 loop reads CSAQSQGNEQYF. CDR3 nucleotide sequence: TGCAGTGCTCAATCTCAGGGGAACGAGCAGTACTTC.